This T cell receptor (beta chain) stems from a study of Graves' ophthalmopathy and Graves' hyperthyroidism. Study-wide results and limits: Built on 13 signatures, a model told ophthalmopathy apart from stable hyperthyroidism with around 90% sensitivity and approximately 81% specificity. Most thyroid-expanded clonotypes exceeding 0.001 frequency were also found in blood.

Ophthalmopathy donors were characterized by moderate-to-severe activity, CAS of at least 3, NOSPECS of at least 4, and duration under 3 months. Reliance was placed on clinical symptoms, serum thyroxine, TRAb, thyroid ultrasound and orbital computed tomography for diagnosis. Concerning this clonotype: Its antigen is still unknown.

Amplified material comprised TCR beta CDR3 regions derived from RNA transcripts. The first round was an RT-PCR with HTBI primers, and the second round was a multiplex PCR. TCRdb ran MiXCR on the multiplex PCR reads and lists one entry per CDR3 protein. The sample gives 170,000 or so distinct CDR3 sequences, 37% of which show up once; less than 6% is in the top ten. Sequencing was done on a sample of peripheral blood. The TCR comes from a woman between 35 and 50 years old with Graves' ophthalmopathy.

The CDR3 sequence: CASSLEGWTGELFF. The CDR3 DNA is TGTGCCAGCAGCTTAGAAGGGTGGACCGGGGAGCTGTTTTTT. The V call is TRBV7-2, the J call TRBJ2-2, with D uncertain. The germline gives CDR1 SGHTA, CDR2 FQGNSA. The length of the CDR3 is 14 residues. The germline V and J ends were trimmed by 1 base and 5 bases, with 8 bases remaining between them.